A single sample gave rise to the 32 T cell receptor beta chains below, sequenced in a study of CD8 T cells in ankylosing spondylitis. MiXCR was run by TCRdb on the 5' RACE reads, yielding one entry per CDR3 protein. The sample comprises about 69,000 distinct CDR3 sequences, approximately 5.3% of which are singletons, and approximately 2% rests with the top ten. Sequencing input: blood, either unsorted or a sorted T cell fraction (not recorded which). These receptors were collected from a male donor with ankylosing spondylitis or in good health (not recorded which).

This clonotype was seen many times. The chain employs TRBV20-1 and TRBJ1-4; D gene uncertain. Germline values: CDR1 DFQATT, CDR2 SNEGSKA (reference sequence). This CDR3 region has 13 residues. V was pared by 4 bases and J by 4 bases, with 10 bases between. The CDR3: CSATGEVNEKLFF. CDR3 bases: TGCAGTGCTACCGGCGAAGTTAATGAAAAACTGTTTTTT.

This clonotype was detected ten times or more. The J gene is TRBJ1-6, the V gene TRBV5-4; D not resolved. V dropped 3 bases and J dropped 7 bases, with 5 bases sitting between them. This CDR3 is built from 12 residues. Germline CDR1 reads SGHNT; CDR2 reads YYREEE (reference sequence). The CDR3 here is CASSSLNSPLHF. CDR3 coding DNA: TGTGCCAGCAGCTCCCTAAATTCACCCCTCCACTTT.

CDR3 nucleotide sequence: TGTGCCTCCTTGGGGGGGAGCTCCTACGAGCAGTACTTC. Its translation: CASLGGSSYEQYF. The chain uses TRBV28 and TRBJ2-7; 7 nucleotides align to TRBD2. The CDR3 length is 13 residues. Trimming took 11 bases from V and 0 from J; bases not matched to a gene: 7. Germline V CDR1 and CDR2: MDHEN, SYDVKM.

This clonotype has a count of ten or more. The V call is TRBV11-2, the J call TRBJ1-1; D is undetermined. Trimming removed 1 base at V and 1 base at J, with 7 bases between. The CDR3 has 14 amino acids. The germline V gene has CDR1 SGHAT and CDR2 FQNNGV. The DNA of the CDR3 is TGTGCCAGCAGCTTAGTAAGGTGGAACACTGAAGCTTTCTTT. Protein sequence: CASSLVRWNTEAFF.

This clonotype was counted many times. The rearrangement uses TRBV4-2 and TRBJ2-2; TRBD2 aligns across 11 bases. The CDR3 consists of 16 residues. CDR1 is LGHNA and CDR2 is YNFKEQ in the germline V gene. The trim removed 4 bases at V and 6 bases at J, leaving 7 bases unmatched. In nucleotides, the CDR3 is TGTGCCAGCAGCCCCTCAGGACTAGCGGGCTCCGGGGAGCTGTTTTTT. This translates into CASSPSGLAGSGELFF.

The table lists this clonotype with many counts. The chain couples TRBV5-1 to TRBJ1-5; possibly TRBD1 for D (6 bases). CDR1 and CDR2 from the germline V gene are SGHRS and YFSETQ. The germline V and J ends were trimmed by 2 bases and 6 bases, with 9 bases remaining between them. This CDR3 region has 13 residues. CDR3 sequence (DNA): TGCGCCAGCAGCTTACAGGGAGGTCAGCCCCAGCATTTT. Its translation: CASSLQGGQPQHF. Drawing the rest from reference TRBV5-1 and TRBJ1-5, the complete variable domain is KAGVTQTPRYLIKTRGQQVTLSCSPISGHRSVSWYQQTPGQGLQFLFEYFSETQRNKGNFPGRFSGRQFSNSRSEMNVSTLELGDSALYLCASSLQGGQPQHFGDGTRLSIL.

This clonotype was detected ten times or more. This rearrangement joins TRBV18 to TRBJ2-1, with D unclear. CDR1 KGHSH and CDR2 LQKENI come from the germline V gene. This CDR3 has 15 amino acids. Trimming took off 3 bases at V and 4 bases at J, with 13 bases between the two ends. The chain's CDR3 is CASSPGPARYNEQFF. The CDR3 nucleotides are TGTGCCAGCTCACCCGGGCCAGCAAGGTACAATGAGCAGTTCTTC.

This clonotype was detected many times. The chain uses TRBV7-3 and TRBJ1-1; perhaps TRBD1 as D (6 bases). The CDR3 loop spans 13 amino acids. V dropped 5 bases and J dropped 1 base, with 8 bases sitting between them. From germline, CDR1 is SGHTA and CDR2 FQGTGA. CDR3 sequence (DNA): TGTGCCAGCAGCCCGGGACAGAACACTGAAGCTTTCTTT. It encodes CASSPGQNTEAFF.

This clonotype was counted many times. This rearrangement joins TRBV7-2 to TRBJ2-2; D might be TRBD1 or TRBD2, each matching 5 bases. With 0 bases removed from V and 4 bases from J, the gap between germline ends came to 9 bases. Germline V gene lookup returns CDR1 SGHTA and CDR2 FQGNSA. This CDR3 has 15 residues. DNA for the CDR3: TGTGCCAGCAGCTTAGCGGGGGAGCTCACCGGGGAGCTGTTTTTT. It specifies CASSLAGELTGELFF.

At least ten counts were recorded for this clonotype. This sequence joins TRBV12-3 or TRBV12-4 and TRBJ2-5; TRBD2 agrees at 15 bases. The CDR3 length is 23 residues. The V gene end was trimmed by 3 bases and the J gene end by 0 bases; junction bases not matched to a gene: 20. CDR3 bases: TGTGCCAGCAGTTTTAGGATGGGACTAGCGGGGGGCACTTCAAAATATCACCAAGAGACCCAGTACTTC. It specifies CASSFRMGLAGGTSKYHQETQYF.

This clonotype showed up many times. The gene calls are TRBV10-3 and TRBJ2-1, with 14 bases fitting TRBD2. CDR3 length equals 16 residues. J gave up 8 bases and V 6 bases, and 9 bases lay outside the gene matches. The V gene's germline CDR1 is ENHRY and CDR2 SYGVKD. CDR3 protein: CAISPGLAGGMDEQFF. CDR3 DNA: TGTGCCATCAGCCCCGGACTAGCGGGGGGTATGGATGAGCAGTTCTTC.

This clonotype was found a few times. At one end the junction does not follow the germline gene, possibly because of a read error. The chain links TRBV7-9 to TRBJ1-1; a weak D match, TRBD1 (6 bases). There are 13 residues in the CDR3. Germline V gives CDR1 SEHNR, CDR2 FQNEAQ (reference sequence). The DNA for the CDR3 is TGTGCCAGCAGCTCCCGTGGGGACACCGAAGCTTTCTTT. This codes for CASSSRGDTEAFF.

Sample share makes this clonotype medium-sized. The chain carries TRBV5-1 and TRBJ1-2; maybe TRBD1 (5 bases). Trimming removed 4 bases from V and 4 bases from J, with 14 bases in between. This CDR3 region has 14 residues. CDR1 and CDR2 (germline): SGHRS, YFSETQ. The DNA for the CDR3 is TGCGCCAGCAGCGTGGACGGGGGGATCTATGGCTACACCTTC. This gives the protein CASSVDGGIYGYTF.

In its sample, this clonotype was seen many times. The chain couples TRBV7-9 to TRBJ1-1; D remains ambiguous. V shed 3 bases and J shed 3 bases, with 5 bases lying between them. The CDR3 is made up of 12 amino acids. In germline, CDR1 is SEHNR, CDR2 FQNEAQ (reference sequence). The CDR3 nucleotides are TGTGCCAGCAGCTTCGGGTACACTGAAGCTTTCTTT. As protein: CASSFGYTEAFF. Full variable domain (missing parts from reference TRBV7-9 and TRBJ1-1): DTGVSQNPRHKITKRGQNVTFRCDPISEHNRLYWYRQTLGQGPEFLTYFQNEAQLEKSRLLSDRFSAERPKGSFSTLEIQRTEQGDSAMYLCASSFGYTEAFFGQGTRLTVV.

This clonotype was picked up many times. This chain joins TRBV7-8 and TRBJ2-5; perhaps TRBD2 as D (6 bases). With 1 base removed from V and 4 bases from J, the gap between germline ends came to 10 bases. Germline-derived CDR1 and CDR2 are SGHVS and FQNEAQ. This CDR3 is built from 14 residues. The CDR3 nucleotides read TGTGCCAGCAGCTTAGATAAGGGAGGAGAGACCCAGTACTTC. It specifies CASSLDKGGETQYF.

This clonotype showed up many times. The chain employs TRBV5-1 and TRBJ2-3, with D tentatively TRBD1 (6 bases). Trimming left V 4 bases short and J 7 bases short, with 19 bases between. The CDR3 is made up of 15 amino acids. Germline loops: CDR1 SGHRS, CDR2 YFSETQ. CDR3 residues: CASSPTGTTTHTQYF. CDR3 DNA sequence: TGCGCCAGCAGCCCTACAGGGACCACAACCCATACGCAGTATTTT.

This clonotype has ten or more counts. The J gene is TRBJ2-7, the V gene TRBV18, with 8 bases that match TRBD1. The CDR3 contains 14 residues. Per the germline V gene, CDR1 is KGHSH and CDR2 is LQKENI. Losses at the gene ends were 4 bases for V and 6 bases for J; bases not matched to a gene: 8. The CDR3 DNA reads TGTGCCAGCTCACTTGAACGGACAGGGCTCGAGCAGTACTTC. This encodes CASSLERTGLEQYF.

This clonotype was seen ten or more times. CDR3 sequence (DNA): TGCAGTGCTAGATTATCCGGGATTATGAACACTGAAGCTTTCTTT. Its protein is CSARLSGIMNTEAFF. The chain joins TRBV20-1 to TRBJ1-1, with D hard to call. Germline assignment: CDR1 DFQATT and CDR2 SNEGSKA (reference sequence). The CDR3 runs 15 residues. V lost 2 bases to trimming and J lost 0 bases, with 13 bases between them.

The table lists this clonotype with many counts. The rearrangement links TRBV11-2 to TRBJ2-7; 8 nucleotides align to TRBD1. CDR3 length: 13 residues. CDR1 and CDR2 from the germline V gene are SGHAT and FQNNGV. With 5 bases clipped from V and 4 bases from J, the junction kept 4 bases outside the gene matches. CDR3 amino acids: CASSHRGRYEQYF. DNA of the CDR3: TGTGCCAGCAGCCACAGGGGGAGATACGAGCAGTACTTC.

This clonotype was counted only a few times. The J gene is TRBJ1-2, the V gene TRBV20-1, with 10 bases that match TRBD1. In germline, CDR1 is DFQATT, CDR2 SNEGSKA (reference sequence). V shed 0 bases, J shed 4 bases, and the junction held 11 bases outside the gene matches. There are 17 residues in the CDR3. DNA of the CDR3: TGCAGTGCTAGAGATCGTCCGGGACAGGGGATTCGCTATGGCTACACCTTC. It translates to CSARDRPGQGIRYGYTF.

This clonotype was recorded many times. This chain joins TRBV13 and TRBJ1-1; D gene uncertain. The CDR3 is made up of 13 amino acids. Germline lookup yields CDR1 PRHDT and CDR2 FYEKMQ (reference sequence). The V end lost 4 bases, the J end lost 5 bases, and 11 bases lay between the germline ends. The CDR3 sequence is CASSYSIRTEAFF. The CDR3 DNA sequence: TGTGCCAGCAGCTATTCTATACGAACTGAAGCTTTCTTT. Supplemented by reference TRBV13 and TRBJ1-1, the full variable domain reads AAGVIQSPRHLIKEKRETATLKCYPIPRHDTVYWYQQGPGQDPQFLISFYEKMQSDKGSIPDRFSAQQFSDYHSELNMSSLELGDSALYFCASSYSIRTEAFFGQGTRLTVV.

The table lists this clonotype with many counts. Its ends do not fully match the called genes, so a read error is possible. As DNA, the CDR3 is TGTGCCAGCAGGGAAGGGGGAAGCAATCAGCCCCAGCATTTT. Protein product: CASREGGSNQPQHF. The genes are TRBV6-1 and TRBJ1-5; D possibly corresponds to TRBD1 (6 bases). The germline V gene has CDR1 MNHNS and CDR2 SASEGT. The CDR3 is 14 amino acids.

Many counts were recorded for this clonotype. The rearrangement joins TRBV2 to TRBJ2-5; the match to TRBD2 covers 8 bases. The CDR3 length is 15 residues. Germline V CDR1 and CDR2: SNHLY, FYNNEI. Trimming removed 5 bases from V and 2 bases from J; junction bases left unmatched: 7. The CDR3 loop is CASSNERGRQETQYF. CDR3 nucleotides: TGTGCCAGCAGTAACGAGCGGGGGCGACAAGAGACCCAGTACTTC.

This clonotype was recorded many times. The CDR3 DNA is TGTGCCAGCAGTTACGGAGGGGGGAGCAATCAGCCCCAGCATTTT. This encodes CASSYGGGSNQPQHF. V and J are TRBV6-2 or TRBV6-3 and TRBJ1-5; D might be TRBD1 (6 bases). V lost 2 bases to trimming and J lost 1 base, with 9 bases between them. Germline V gives CDR1 MNHEY, CDR2 SVGEGT. The CDR3 is made up of 15 amino acids.

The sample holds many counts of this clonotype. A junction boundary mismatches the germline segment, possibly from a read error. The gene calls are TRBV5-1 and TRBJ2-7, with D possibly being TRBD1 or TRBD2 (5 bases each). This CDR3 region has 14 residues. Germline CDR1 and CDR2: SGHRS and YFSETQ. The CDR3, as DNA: TGCGCCAGCAGCTTGAACAACCAGGGAGTCGCTTGGGACTTC. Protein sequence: CASSLNNQGVAWDF.

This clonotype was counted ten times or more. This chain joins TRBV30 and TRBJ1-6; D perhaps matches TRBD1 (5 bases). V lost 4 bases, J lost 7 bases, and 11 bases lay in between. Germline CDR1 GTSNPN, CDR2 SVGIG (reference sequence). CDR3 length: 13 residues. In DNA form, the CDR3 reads TGTGCCTGGAATGGTCAGGGAAATTCACCCCTCCACTTT. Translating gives CAWNGQGNSPLHF.

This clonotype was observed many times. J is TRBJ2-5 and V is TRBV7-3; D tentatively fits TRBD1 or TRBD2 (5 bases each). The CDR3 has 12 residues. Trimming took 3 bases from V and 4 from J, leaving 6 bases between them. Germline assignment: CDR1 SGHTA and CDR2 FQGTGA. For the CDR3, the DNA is TGTGCCAGCAGCTTTGGGGGAGAGACCCAGTACTTC. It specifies CASSFGGETQYF.

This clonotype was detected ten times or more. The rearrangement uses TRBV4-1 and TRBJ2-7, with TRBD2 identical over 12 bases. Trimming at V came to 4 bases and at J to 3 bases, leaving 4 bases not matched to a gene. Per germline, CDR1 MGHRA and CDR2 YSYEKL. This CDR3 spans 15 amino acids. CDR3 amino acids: CASSLLAGGFYEQYF. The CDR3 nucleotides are TGCGCCAGCAGCCTCCTAGCGGGGGGGTTCTACGAGCAGTACTTC.

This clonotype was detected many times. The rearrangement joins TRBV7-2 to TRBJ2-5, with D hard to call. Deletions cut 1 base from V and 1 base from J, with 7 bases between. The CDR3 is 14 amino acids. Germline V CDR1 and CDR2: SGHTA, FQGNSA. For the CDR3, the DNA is TGTGCCAGCAGCTTAGGAACCACCCAAGAGACCCAGTACTTC. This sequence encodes CASSLGTTQETQYF.

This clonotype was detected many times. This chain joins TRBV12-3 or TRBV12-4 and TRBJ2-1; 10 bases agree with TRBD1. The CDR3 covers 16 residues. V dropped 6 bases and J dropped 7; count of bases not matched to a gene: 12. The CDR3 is CASSLSPGQGMNEQFF. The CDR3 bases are TGTGCCAGCAGCCTAAGTCCGGGACAGGGGATGAATGAGCAGTTCTTC.

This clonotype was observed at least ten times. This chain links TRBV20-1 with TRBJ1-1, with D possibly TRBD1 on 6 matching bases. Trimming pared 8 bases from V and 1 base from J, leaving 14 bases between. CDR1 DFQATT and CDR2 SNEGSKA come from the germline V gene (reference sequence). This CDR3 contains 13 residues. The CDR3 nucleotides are TGCAGTCTAAAGCAGGGACAGAACACTGAAGCTTTCTTT. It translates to CSLKQGQNTEAFF.

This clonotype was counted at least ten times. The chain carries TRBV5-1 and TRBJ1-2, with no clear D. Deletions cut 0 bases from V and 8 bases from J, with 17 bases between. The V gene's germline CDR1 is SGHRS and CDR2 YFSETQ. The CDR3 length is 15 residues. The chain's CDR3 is CASSLDGNQVQGYTF. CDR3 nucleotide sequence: TGCGCCAGCAGCTTGGATGGGAACCAGGTACAGGGCTACACCTTC.